The clone carrying this T cell receptor beta chain was counted only a few times. What it recognizes is unknown. This specimen belongs to a study of identical twins. TCRdb reprocessed the 5' RACE reads via MiXCR and lists one record per CDR3 protein. Counted here are 300,000 to 350,000 distinct CDR3 sequences, about 12% occurring once; the ten biggest clones make up roughly 7.8%. The CDR3 has 12 amino acids. The ends lost 8 bases at V and 5 bases at J; junction bases unmatched: 5. Looked up from germline, CDR1 is SNHLY and CDR2 is FYNNEI. Study findings and constraints: Conclusions came from cross-sectional statistical analysis, not from following the same donors.

This same sample was also taken into another study, of yellow fever vaccine responses in identical twins. That report notes: As reported, the vaccine T cell response of twins seemed partly convergent and partly personalized.

The receptor's source is a woman younger than 35 in good health. Input material: CD8+ T cells sorted from blood. The chain uses TRBV2 and TRBJ1-2; 7 positions match TRBD1. The CDR3 nucleotides are TGTGCCAGCCTCGGGACAGTGTATGGCTACACCTTC. This translates into CASLGTVYGYTF.